This TCR beta chain was sequenced in a study of CD8+CD57+ T cells in acquired aplastic anemia. All patients picked for sequencing had shown, by flow cytometry, an expansion of CD8+CD57+ cells. In germline, CDR1 is SGHRS, CDR2 YFSETQ. This CDR3 region has 14 residues. Trimming took 4 bases from V and 6 from J; bases not matched to a gene: 3. This clonotype was counted many times. The TCR beta profiling, which covered VDJ combination and CDR3 sequence, was carried out using genomic DNA as the template. TCRdb redid the calling of the reads with MiXCR, one entry per CDR3 protein. The table lists 250,000 to 350,000 distinct CDR3 sequences, roughly 59% of them singletons, with 1% to 1.5% in the top ten.

This receptor was taken from a human donor with aplastic anemia. Sequencing used sorted CD4+, CD8+, or CD8+CD57+ T cells (not recorded which) from PBMCs. The gene calls are TRBV5-1 and TRBJ2-4; 11 nucleotides agree with TRBD2. The CDR3 nucleotides read TGCGCCAGCAGCGATAGCGGGAGGGGAAACATTCAGTACTTC. Protein sequence: CASSDSGRGNIQYF.